This T cell receptor (beta chain) comes out of a study of T cells in Graves' hyperthyroidism and ophthalmopathy. Broader study findings: Median prediction lead before ophthalmopathy onset was 6.5 to 7 months with the model. Blood also held most thyroid clonotypes expanded beyond 0.001.

Diagnoses were made from clinical symptoms, serum measures (thyroxine and TRAb), thyroid ultrasound and orbital computed tomography. Germline CDR1 is MNHEY and CDR2 is SMNVEV (reference sequence). The CDR3 loop spans 17 amino acids. Trimming took off 2 bases at V and 2 bases at J, with 18 bases between the two ends. RNA transcripts gave rise to amplified TCR beta CDR3 regions. HTBI primers were used for first-round RT-PCR of the TCR CDR3. TCRdb reprocessed the multiplex PCR reads via MiXCR and lists one record per CDR3 protein. This table holds some 570,000 distinct CDR3 sequences, about a sixth found once. This clonotype was seen at least ten times. Its antigen is as yet unknown.

The genes are TRBV27 and TRBJ1-1, with D unclear. The material sequenced was blood. The sequence came from a woman aged 18-35 years with Graves' ophthalmopathy. The CDR3 coding sequence is TGTGCCAGCAGTTTACTAGGTCGCACGTCCACCAACACTGAAGCTTTCTTT. Amino acids: CASSLLGRTSTNTEAFF.